These 26 T cell receptor beta chains were sequenced from one sample in a study of tumor-infiltrating lymphocytes in primary liver carcinoma. With 500 ng total RNA as template and a constant-region primer, TCR beta cDNA was made. Sequencing libraries for TCR beta derived from three nested multiplex PCR rounds that used slightly modified ARM-PCR. The study ran its first two PCR rounds for approximately 11 cycles each, using TRBV1-TRBV30 forward primers and a C-beta reverse primer. One entry per CDR3 protein, called by TCRdb with MiXCR from the multiplex PCR reads. This sample has about 50,000 distinct CDR3 sequences; approximately 80% occur once, and the top ten carry about 24%. From approximately 20-30 mg of unsorted bulk tissue, DNA and RNA were co-extracted together. The sample comprised liver tumor tissue from sampling region 5. Subset of the sample: tumor region T5, tumor centre. The receptors come from a man aged 35-49 years with primary liver carcinoma and hepatitis B virus infection.

This clonotype has ten or more counts. This rearrangement joins TRBV5-1 to TRBJ2-3, with TRBD2 as a possible D gene (6 bases). The CDR3 length is 15 residues. Trimming stripped 2 bases from V and 0 bases from J, with 10 bases between. The germline gives CDR1 SGHRS, CDR2 YFSETQ. The CDR3 nucleotides are TGCGCCAGCAGCTTTGGCGGGATTAGCACAGATACGCAGTATTTT. It is translated as CASSFGGISTDTQYF.

This clonotype has ten or more counts. The chain employs TRBV9 and TRBJ2-1, with TRBD2 matching 7 bases. CDR1 SGDLS and CDR2 YYNGEE come from the germline V gene. The trim removed 4 bases at V and 2 bases at J, leaving 12 bases unmatched. The CDR3 runs to 17 residues. Here the CDR3 reads CASSSSPSSGAYNEQFF. CDR3 coding DNA: TGTGCCAGCAGCTCCAGCCCGTCTAGCGGAGCCTACAATGAGCAGTTCTTC.

On this clonotype itself: An end of the junction does not agree with germline; a read error may underlie this. V gene TRBV12-3 or TRBV12-4 combines with J gene TRBJ1-1; D unclear. The CDR3 runs to 12 residues. CDR3 coding DNA: TGTGCCGGCAGTGAACAGAGTGTGCGGGCTTTCTTT. This codes for CAGSEQSVRAFF.

V usage is TRBV6-2 or TRBV6-3 and J usage is TRBJ1-1; D perhaps matches TRBD1 (6 bases). CDR3 length: 14 residues. The V gene lost 4 bases and the J gene lost 8 bases, with 17 bases spanning the gap. Germline CDR1 MNHEY, CDR2 SVGEGT. This CDR3 is CASSSLRRGTEAFF. Written as DNA, the CDR3 is TGTGCCAGCAGTTCTTTAAGGAGAGGGACAGAAGCTTTCTTT.

To note about this clonotype: The junction departs from germline at one end; a sequencing error may be responsible. The genes are TRBV7-8 and TRBJ2-1, with 11 bases that match TRBD1. This CDR3 contains 15 residues. Germline assignment: CDR1 SGHVS and CDR2 FQNEAQ. For the CDR3, the DNA is TGTGCCAGCAGTCCGAGGACAGGGGGCTACAAAGAGCAGTTCTTC. Its protein is CASSPRTGGYKEQFF.

Comment on this clonotype: One end of the junction is discordant with germline, which a read error may explain. The chain carries TRBV6-1 and TRBJ1-1, with no clear D. The CDR3 length is 12 residues. CDR1 is MNHNS and CDR2 is SASEGT in the germline V gene. As DNA, the CDR3 is TGTGTCAGCAATGAAACAACGGTTGAAGCTTTCTTT. Amino acids: CVSNETTVEAFF.

By frequency in the sample, this clonotype is medium-sized (0.01 to 0.1%). This chain connects TRBV6-6 to TRBJ1-5; D not certain. This CDR3 contains 12 residues. CDR1 and CDR2 (germline): MNHNY, SVGAGI (reference sequence). Trimming removed 2 bases from V and 5 bases from J, with 4 bases in between. CDR3 in amino acids: CASSYEDQPQHF. In DNA form, the CDR3 reads TGTGCCAGCAGTTACGAGGATCAGCCCCAGCATTTT.

This clonotype has at least ten counts. The genes are TRBV9 and TRBJ2-7; 7 bases line up with TRBD1. With 0 bases clipped from V and 8 bases from J, the junction kept 8 bases outside the gene matches. Germline V gives CDR1 SGDLS, CDR2 YYNGEE. The CDR3 contains 14 residues. The CDR3 sequence: CASSVEPGGPKQYF. CDR3 bases: TGTGCCAGCAGCGTAGAACCAGGGGGACCTAAGCAGTACTTC.

Comments on this clonotype: The conserved phenylalanine or tryptophan is not found at the CDR3 terminus, so this likely reflects a read error. The limits of the CDR3 on the DNA are not certain, so only TCRdb's listed CDR3 is given. This chain connects TRBV11-3 to TRBJ1-5; TRBD1 is the table's D call, not checked against the DNA. The CDR3 spans 15 amino acids, including both terminal residues. Per the germline V gene, CDR1 is SGHNT and CDR2 is YENEEA. This chain's CDR3 is CASSLDLGVAQPRYC.

The chain recombines TRBV30 with TRBJ2-3; possibly TRBD1 for D (6 bases). This CDR3 contains 13 residues. Between the trimmed V and J ends, which lost 2 bases and 12 bases, there was a span of 18 bases. The V gene's germline CDR1 is GTSNPN and CDR2 SVGIG (reference sequence). CDR3 DNA: TGTGCCTGGAGTACAGGGTACCCAGATATTCAGTATTTT. This translates into CAWSTGYPDIQYF.

Comment on this clonotype: Germline is not matched at one junction end, which may reflect a read error. The chain couples TRBV11-2 to TRBJ2-1; 8 bases agree with TRBD2. Germline V gene data show CDR1 as SGHAT and CDR2 as FQNNGV. The CDR3 contains 17 residues. The CDR3 is CASSLDMGGRLYNEQLF. The CDR3 DNA reads as TGTGCCAGCAGCTTAGATATGGGCGGGAGGCTCTACAATGAGCAGCTCTTC.

A note on this clonotype: The junction and the germline gene differ at one end; a read error may be behind it. The chain's CDR3 is CASSFSRRRIDRQYF. DNA of the CDR3: TGTGCTAGCAGCTTTAGCAGGAGGCGGATAGATAGGCAGTATTTT. The rearrangement links TRBV11-3 to TRBJ2-3; possibly TRBD2 for D (5 bases). Germline V gene data show CDR1 as SGHNT and CDR2 as YENEEA. CDR3 length equals 15 residues.

This clonotype occurred once. One end of the junction does not line up with germline, which may come from a read error. V and J are TRBV11-2 and TRBJ1-6; D is unclear. CDR1 is SGHAT and CDR2 is FQNNGV in the germline V gene. The CDR3 is 15 amino acids. CDR3 amino acids: CASSYTLGGNPPLHF. The CDR3 region has the DNA TGTGCTAGCAGCTACACCCTGGGAGGAAATCCACCCCTCCACTTT.

The CDR3 DNA reads as TGCGACGTTGCGGCAGGGTGGCGAATGAACACTGAAGCTTTCTTT. It specifies CDVAAGWRMNTEAFF. The rearrangement joins TRBV29-1 to TRBJ1-1, with a weak D call TRBD1 (5 bases). CDR3 size: 15 residues. Germline CDR1 reads SQVTM; CDR2 reads ANQGSEA.

Sample share makes this clonotype medium-sized (0.01 to 0.1%). This chain joins TRBV6-6 and TRBJ1-1; 8 bases line up with TRBD1. The V gene end was trimmed by 2 bases and the J gene end by 4 bases; junction bases not matched to a gene: 0. The CDR3 is 13 amino acids. Germline CDR1 MNHNY, CDR2 SVGAGI (reference sequence). CDR3 protein: CASSYTGGTEAFF. In DNA form, the CDR3 reads TGTGCCAGCAGTTACACAGGGGGCACTGAAGCTTTCTTT.

For this clonotype: The junction departs from the called germline gene at one end, perhaps through a read error. The chain joins TRBV11-3 to TRBJ2-7; D is possibly TRBD1 or TRBD2 (5 bases each). The germline V gene has CDR1 SGHNT and CDR2 YENEEA. This CDR3 is 12 amino acids long. The CDR3 DNA sequence: TGTGCCGGCAGTTACCAATGGGGGGAGCAGTACTTC. Its translation: CAGSYQWGEQYF.

This clonotype was found many times. V usage is TRBV2 and J usage is TRBJ2-1, with 10 bases matching TRBD2. Germline CDR1 reads SNHLY; CDR2 reads FYNNEI. V shed 3 bases, J shed 0 bases, and the junction held 5 bases outside the gene matches. The CDR3 is 17 residues long. CDR3 coding DNA: TGTGCCAGCAGTGAGACTAGCGGGTTGAGCTCCTACAATGAGCAGTTCTTC. Residues: CASSETSGLSSYNEQFF.

A remark on this clonotype: An end of the junction does not agree with germline; a read error may underlie this. CDR3 in amino acids: CASSDRTKSSNNERFF. The DNA of the CDR3 is TGTGCCAGCAGTGACCGGACAAAAAGCTCCAACAATGAGCGGTTCTTC. This chain joins TRBV6-1 and TRBJ2-1, with D perhaps TRBD1 (5 bases). Germline CDR1 reads MNHNS; CDR2 reads SASEGT. The CDR3 loop spans 16 amino acids.

This clonotype has at least ten counts. This rearrangement joins TRBV5-1 to TRBJ1-2, with TRBD1 identical over 8 bases. The germline gives CDR1 SGHRS, CDR2 YFSETQ. This CDR3 contains 14 residues. After removal of 6 bases from V and 3 bases from J, the junction contained 7 bases not matched to a gene. CDR3 in DNA: TGCGCCAGCACCATACAGGGGGATGACTATGGCTACACCTTC. Its translation: CASTIQGDDYGYTF.

This clonotype was observed many times. The chain couples TRBV28 to TRBJ1-2; 7 nucleotides line up with TRBD1. The CDR3 contains 14 residues. Germline V gene data show CDR1 as MDHEN and CDR2 as SYDVKM. V trimming: 6 bases; J trimming: 8 bases; junction bases outside the gene matches: 12. CDR3 nucleotides: TGTGCCAGCAGCTTTCAGGGGGGAGCGGGCGGCTACACCTTC. Translation gives CASSFQGGAGGYTF.

There are many counts of this clonotype. The chain couples TRBV14 to TRBJ2-7; 7 positions agree with TRBD1. Germline V gene sequence: CDR1 SGHDN, CDR2 FVKESK. The J segment lost 0 bases and the V segment lost 4 bases, leaving 6 bases of the junction unmatched. CDR3 length equals 15 residues. In nucleotides, the CDR3 is TGTGCCAGCAGCCGCGACAGGGCTAGCTCCTACGAGCAGTACTTC. Translating gives CASSRDRASSYEQYF.

Regarding this clonotype: The CDR3 does not end in the conserved phenylalanine or tryptophan, so this is likely a read error. The chain employs TRBV11-2 and TRBJ2-5, with 8 bases aligning to TRBD2. Germline V lookup: CDR1 SGHAT, CDR2 FQNNGV. The CDR3 covers 17 residues. The DNA of the CDR3 is TGTGCCAGCAGCTTAAGTCTAGCGGGTGACTCGAGCGAGATCCAGTACTTA. It yields the protein CASSLSLAGDSSEIQYL.

On this clonotype itself: The final CDR3 position lacks the conserved phenylalanine or tryptophan, pointing to a likely read error. The DNA is omitted, as the CDR3 cannot be located on it reliably, and the CDR3 follows TCRdb's listing. V usage is TRBV11-3 and J usage is TRBJ2-7; TRBD1, the table's D call, lacks a check against the DNA. Germline V gives CDR1 SGHNT, CDR2 YENEEA. The CDR3 adds up to 14 amino acids, both ends counted. This CDR3 is CASIPGEGDYEEYL.

This sequence joins TRBV28 and TRBJ2-3; TRBD2 agrees at 8 bases. V shed 7 bases and J 0 bases; nucleotides not matched to a gene: 0. The CDR3 has 13 residues. CDR1 is MDHEN and CDR2 is SYDVKM in the germline V gene. The CDR3 loop reads CASIAGSTDTQYF. The DNA of the CDR3 is TGTGCCAGCATAGCGGGAAGCACAGATACGCAGTATTTT.

Note on this clonotype: The conserved phenylalanine or tryptophan normally closing the CDR3 is absent here, so this likely arose from a read error. V gene TRBV29-1 combines with J gene TRBJ1-5; no clear D gene. The CDR3 is 12 residues long. The germline V gene has CDR1 SQVTM and CDR2 ANQGSEA. This CDR3 reads CSVGGGNRPQHL. CDR3 nucleotide sequence: TGCAGCGTTGGGGGAGGCAATCGGCCCCAGCATTTG.

Concerning this clonotype itself: Germline is not matched at one junction end, which may reflect a read error. The rearrangement links TRBV10-2 to TRBJ1-5; D may be TRBD1 (5 bases). The CDR3 totals 13 residues. Germline CDR1 and CDR2: WSHSY and SAAADI. CDR3 residues: CASSMGGTQPQQF. The CDR3 bases are TGCGCCAGCAGTATGGGGGGAACGCAGCCCCAGCAATTT.